The present entry profiles one T cell receptor beta chain with its context. The junction had 4 bases not matched to a gene; V was cut back by 3 bases and J by 3 bases. This CDR3 comprises 16 residues. Germline V gene lookup returns CDR1 SGHKS and CDR2 YYEKEE (reference sequence). This specimen comes from a study of blood T cell repertoires in COVID-19. Study background: Collection of acute and convalescent COVID-19 samples took place in the United States, Italy and Spain. From T cells, B-cell-depleted T cells, or PBMCs came the material, which was cDNA or gDNA.

Per the original methods: Scientists estimated how many nucleated cells there were by amplifying reference gene primers. Sequencing was performed with immunoSEQ multiplex PCR; in TCRdb, only in-frame clones are kept and a portion is missing. The V and J calls and clone size were taken over from that table, and D and trimming were inferred from the DNA. Of about 58,000 clones in the sample, around 90% were seen once. The chain links TRBV5-5 to TRBJ2-1, with 12 bases identical to TRBD2. The sequenced sample consisted of peripheral blood. The sequence was obtained from a man between 60 and 70 years old with active COVID-19. The chain's CDR3 is CASSYGLAGSYNEQFF. CDR3 nucleotide sequence: TGTGCCAGCAGCTACGGACTAGCGGGGAGCTACAATGAGCAGTTCTTC.